This section outlines one TCR beta chain sequence together with its context. Sequencing was performed with immunoSEQ multiplex PCR; in TCRdb, only in-frame clones are kept and a portion is missing. The sample carries under 1,100,000 clones, approximately 72% recorded once. This sample was included in a study of shared clonotypes between healthy human individuals. The V gene's germline CDR1 is MNHEY and CDR2 SMNVEV (reference sequence). Trimming removed 6 bases from V and 6 bases from J, with 14 bases in between. This CDR3 comprises 13 residues. The sample consisted of memory CD4+ T cells sorted from blood. As to subset: CD45RA-negative fraction. The receptor's source is a man between 18 and 35 years old in good health. The chain is built from TRBV27 and TRBJ1-1; D is undetermined. The CDR3 reads CASRTGRPPEAFF. DNA of the CDR3: TGTGCCAGCAGGACCGGACGTCCACCTGAAGCTTTCTTT.